This T cell receptor beta chain was identified during a study of memory CD4+ T cells and cytomegalovirus serostatus. As regards this clone: Antigen: not known.

Single viable CD3+CD4+CD8-CD45RO+ cells were sorted as the memory CD4+ T cells. Profiling relied on immunoSEQ multiplex PCR, and the TCRdb table lists in-frame clones only, not all of them. The sample consists of about 50,000 clones, 60% to 80% of them appearing once. Overall study findings and caveats: 67 of 164 known CMV-associated TCRbeta sequences appeared in CD4+ memory.

Germline CDR1 reads SGHTA; CDR2 reads FQGNSA. This CDR3 contains 14 residues. Unmatched junction bases numbered 5, after V lost 2 bases and J lost 5 bases. Sequencing was performed on memory CD4+ T cells from blood. The sequence came from an adult in good health and CMV-seronegative. The chain recombines TRBV7-2 with TRBJ2-7; 8 bases are a match to TRBD1. The CDR3 region is CASSLTGGAHEQYF. The CDR3 DNA sequence: TGTGCCAGCAGCTTAACAGGGGGTGCCCACGAGCAGTACTTC.